This TCR beta chain was recovered during a study of blood T cell repertoires in COVID-19. Germline values: CDR1 SGHAT, CDR2 FQNNGV. CDR3 size: 16 residues. With 1 base removed from V and 5 bases from J, the gap between germline ends came to 14 bases. The table came from immunoSEQ multiplex PCR; TCRdb's copy has only in-frame clones and leaves some out. The sample lists 95,000 to 150,000 clones, roughly nine tenths occurring once. The clonotype comes from a man aged 65 to 85 with active or convalescent COVID-19. V is TRBV11-2 and J is TRBJ2-2; TRBD1 is a possible D gene (5 bases). The material sequenced was peripheral blood. Here the CDR3 DNA reads TGTGCCAGCAGCTTAGGCAAGGGAAAGGGGACCGGGGAGCTGTTTTTT. Encoded protein: CASSLGKGKGTGELFF.